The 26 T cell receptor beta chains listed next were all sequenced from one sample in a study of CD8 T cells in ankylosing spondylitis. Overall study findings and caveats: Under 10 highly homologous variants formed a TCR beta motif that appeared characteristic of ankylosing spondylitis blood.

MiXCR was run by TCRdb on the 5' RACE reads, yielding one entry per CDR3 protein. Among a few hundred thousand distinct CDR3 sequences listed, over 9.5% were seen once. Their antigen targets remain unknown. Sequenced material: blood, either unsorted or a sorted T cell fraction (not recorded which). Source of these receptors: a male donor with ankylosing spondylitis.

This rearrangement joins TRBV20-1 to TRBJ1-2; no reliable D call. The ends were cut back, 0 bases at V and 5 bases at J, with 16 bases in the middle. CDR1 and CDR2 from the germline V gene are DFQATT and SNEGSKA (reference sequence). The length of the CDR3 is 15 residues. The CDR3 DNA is TGCAGTGCTAGAGAAATTACAGCCTATAATTATGGCTACACCTTC. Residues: CSAREITAYNYGYTF.

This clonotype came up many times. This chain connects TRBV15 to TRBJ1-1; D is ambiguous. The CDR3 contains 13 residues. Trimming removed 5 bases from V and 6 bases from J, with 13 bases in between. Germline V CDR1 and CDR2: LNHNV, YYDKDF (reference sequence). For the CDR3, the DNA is TGTGCCACCAGCCCCCGACATGAGGCTGAAGCTTTCTTT. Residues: CATSPRHEAEAFF.

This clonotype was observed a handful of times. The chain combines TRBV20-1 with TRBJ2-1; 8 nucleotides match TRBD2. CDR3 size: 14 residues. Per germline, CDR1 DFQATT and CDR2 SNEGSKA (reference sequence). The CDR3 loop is CLASGSSGYNEQFF. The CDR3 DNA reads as TGCTTAGCCAGCGGGAGTAGTGGGTACAATGAGCAGTTCTTC.

CDR3 protein: CAWTRGGRYNSPLHF. CDR3 DNA: TGTGCCTGGACCCGCGGGGGACGTTATAATTCACCCCTCCACTTT. V usage is TRBV30 and J usage is TRBJ1-6; tentatively, D is TRBD1 (5 bases). V was cut by 4 bases and J by 4 bases, with 14 bases left in between. The CDR3 length is 15 residues. The germline gives CDR1 GTSNPN, CDR2 SVGIG (reference sequence).

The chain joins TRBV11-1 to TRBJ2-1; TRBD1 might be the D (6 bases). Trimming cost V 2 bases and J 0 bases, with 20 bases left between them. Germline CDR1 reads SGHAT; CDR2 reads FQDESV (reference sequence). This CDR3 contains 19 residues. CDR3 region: CASSLIMPFWGRSYNEQFF. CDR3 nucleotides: TGTGCCAGCAGCTTAATTATGCCCTTTTGGGGGCGCTCCTACAATGAGCAGTTCTTC.

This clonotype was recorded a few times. CDR3 region: CASSYSGGQTNEKLFF. The CDR3 DNA follows: TGTGCCAGCAGTTACTCAGGGGGCCAGACTAATGAAAAACTGTTTTTT. V is TRBV6-5 and J is TRBJ1-4; 7 bases align to TRBD1. The CDR3 extends over 16 amino acids. Germline V gives CDR1 MNHEY, CDR2 SVGAGI. The junction had 3 bases not matched to a gene; V was cut back by 0 bases and J by 2 bases.

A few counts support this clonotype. CDR3 coding DNA: TGTGCCAGCAGCAGGGTTCTGAACACTGAAGCTTTCTTT. Translated, it gives CASSRVLNTEAFF. V gene TRBV6-6 combines with J gene TRBJ1-1; maybe TRBD1 (5 bases). V was clipped by 6 bases and J by 0 bases, with 8 bases between them. The germline CDR1 and CDR2 sequences are MNHNY and SVGAGI (reference sequence). CDR3 length: 13 residues.

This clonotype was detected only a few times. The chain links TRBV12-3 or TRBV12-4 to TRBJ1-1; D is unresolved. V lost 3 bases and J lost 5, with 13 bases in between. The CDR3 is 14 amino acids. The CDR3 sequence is CASSFAGVGTEAFF. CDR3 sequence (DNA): TGTGCCAGCAGTTTTGCGGGTGTCGGGACTGAAGCTTTCTTT.

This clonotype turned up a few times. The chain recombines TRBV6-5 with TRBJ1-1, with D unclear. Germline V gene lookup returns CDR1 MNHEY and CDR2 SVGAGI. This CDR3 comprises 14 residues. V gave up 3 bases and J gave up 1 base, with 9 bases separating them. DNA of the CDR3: TGTGCCAGCAGTTATTCGAACACGAACACTGAAGCTTTCTTT. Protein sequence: CASSYSNTNTEAFF.

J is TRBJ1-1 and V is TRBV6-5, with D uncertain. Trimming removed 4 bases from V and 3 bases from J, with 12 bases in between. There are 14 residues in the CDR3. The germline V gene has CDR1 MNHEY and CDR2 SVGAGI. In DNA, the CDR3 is TGTGCCAGCAGTTTCCAAAGGGTTGACACTGAAGCTTTCTTT. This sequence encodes CASSFQRVDTEAFF.

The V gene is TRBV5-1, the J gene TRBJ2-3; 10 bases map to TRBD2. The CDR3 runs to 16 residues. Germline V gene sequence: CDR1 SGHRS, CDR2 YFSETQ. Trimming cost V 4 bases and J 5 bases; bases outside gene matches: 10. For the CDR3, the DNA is TGCGCCAGCAGCCCCGTAGCGGGAGGCCCCAAAGATACGCAGTATTTT. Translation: CASSPVAGGPKDTQYF.

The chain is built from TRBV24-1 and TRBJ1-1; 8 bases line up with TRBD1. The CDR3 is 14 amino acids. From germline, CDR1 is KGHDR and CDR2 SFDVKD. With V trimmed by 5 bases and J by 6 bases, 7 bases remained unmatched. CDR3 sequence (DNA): TGTGCCACCAGTGCGACAGGGGCGAGGTCTGAAGCTTTCTTT. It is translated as CATSATGARSEAFF.

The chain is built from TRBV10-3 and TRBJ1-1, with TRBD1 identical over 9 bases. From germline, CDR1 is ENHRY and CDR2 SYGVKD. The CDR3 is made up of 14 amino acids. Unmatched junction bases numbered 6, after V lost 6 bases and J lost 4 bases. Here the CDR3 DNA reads TGTGCCATCAGGAGACAGGGGGAGGGCACTGAAGCTTTCTTT. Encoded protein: CAIRRQGEGTEAFF.

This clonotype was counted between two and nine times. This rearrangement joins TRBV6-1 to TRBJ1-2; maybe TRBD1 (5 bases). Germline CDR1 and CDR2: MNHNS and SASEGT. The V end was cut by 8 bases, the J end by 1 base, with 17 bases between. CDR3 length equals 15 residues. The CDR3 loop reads CASANGQGHNYGYTF. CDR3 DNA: TGTGCCAGCGCCAACGGGCAGGGCCATAACTATGGCTACACCTTC.

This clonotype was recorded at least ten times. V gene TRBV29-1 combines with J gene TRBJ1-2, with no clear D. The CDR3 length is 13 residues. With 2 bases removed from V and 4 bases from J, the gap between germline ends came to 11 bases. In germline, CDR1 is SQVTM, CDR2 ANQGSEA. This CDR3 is CSVERSRGYGYTF. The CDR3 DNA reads TGCAGCGTTGAAAGATCCCGAGGCTATGGCTACACCTTC.

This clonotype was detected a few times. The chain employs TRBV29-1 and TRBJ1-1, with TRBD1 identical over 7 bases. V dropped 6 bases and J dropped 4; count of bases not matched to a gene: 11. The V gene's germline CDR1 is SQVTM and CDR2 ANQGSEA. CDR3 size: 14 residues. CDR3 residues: CSVLRQGEGTEAFF. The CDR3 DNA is TGCAGCGTCTTAAGACAGGGTGAGGGCACTGAAGCTTTCTTT.

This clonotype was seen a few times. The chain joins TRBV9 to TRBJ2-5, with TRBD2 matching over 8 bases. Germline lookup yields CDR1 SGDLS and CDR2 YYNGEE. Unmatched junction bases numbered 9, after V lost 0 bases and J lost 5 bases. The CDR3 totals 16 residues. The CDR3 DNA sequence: TGTGCCAGCAGCGTAGGACTAGCGCCGTTAGGGGAGACCCAGTACTTC. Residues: CASSVGLAPLGETQYF.

For the CDR3, the DNA is TGTGCCACCAAGGGACAGATCTACAATGAGCAGTTCTTC. It yields the protein CATKGQIYNEQFF. The V call is TRBV7-8, the J call TRBJ2-1; the match to TRBD1 covers 7 bases. J gave up 3 bases and V 10 bases, and 6 bases lay outside the gene matches. This CDR3 contains 13 residues. Germline V gene sequence: CDR1 SGHVS, CDR2 FQNEAQ.

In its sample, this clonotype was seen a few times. In DNA, the CDR3 is TGTGCCAGTAGCTTTAGCGGGAGACCTAGCACAGATACGCAGTATTTT. It translates to CASSFSGRPSTDTQYF. The chain combines TRBV19 with TRBJ2-3; 9 positions agree with TRBD2. The germline V gene encodes CDR1 LNHDA and CDR2 SQIVND (reference sequence). The CDR3 is 16 amino acids. With 6 bases clipped from V and 0 bases from J, the junction kept 7 bases outside the gene matches. Full variable domain (remainder filled in from reference TRBV19 and TRBJ2-3): DGGITQSPKYLFRKEGQNVTLSCEQNLNHDAMYWYRQDPGQGLRLIYYSQIVNDFQKGDIAEGYSVSREKKESFPLTVTSAQKNPTAFYLCASSFSGRPSTDTQYFGPGTRLTVL.

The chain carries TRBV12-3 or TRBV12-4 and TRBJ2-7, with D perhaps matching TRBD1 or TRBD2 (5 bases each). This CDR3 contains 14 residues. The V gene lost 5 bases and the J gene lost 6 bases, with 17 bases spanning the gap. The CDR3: CASSLAGSGGEQYF. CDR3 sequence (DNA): TGTGCCAGCAGTCTGGCAGGGTCCGGAGGCGAGCAGTACTTC.

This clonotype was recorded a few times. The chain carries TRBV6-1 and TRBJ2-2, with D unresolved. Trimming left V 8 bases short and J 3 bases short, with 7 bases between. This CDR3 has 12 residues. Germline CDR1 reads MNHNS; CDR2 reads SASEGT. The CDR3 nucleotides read TGTGCCAGCCTCCCGTACACCGGGGAGCTGTTTTTT. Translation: CASLPYTGELFF.

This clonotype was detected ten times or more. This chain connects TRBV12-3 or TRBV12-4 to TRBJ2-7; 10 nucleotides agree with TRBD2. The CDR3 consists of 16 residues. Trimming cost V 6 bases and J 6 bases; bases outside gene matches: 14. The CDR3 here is CASSRALAGGLFEQYV. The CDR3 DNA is TGTGCCAGCAGCCGCGCCTTAGCGGGAGGTCTGTTCGAGCAGTACGTC.

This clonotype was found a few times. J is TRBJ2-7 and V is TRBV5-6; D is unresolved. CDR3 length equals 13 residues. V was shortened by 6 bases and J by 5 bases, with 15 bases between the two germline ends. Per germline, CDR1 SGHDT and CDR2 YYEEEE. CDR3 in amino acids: CASTVDCVNEQYV. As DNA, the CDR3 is TGTGCCAGCACCGTTGACTGCGTCAACGAGCAGTACGTC.

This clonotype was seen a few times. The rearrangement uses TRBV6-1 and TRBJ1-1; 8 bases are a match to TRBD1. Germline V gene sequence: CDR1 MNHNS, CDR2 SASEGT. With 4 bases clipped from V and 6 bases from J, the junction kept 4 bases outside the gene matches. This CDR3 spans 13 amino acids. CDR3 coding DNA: TGTGCCAGCAGTGGGCAGGGGGCTTCTGAAGCTTTCTTT. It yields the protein CASSGQGASEAFF.

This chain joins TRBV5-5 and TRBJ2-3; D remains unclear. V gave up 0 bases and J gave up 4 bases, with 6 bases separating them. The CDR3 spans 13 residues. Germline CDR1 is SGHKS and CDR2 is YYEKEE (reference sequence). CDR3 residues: CASSLAWADTQYF. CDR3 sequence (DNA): TGTGCCAGCAGCTTGGCATGGGCAGATACGCAGTATTTT.

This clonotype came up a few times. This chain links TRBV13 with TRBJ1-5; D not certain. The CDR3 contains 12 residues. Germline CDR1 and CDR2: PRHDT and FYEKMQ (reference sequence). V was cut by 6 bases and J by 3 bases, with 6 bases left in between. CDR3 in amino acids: CASSYVNQPQHF. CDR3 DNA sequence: TGTGCCAGCAGTTATGTCAATCAGCCCCAGCATTTT.